These T cell receptor beta chains were read from a single sample in a study of blood T cell repertoires in COVID-19. The data were produced by immunoSEQ multiplex PCR, yet TCRdb's version contains in-frame clones alone and is incomplete. Seen here are some 62,000 clones, around 79% observed once, and the top ten hold around a sixth. The sequenced sample consisted of peripheral blood. Every receptor here comes from a man between 60 and 75 years old with acute or convalescent COVID-19. Both conserved end residues are part of each CDR3. The D gene is left open where the match is weak. Rows give clone size only sometimes, using once, few, many, or a class for an expanded clone.

len	v_gene	d_gene	abundance	j_gene	CDR3nt	CDR3aa
15	TRBV6-5	TRBD2	-	TRBJ2-2	TGTGCCAGCAGTCCGCCGGCGGGGGAGAACGGGGAGCTGTTTTTT	CASSPPAGENGELFF
14	TRBV29-1	TRBD1	-	TRBJ1-2	TGCAGCGTTGATGAGACAGGGGGCGCTTACGGCTACACCTTC	CSVDETGGAYGYTF
12	TRBV6-5	-	-	TRBJ2-4	TGTGCCAGCACCGGGAATGGAAACATTCAGTACTTC	CASTGNGNIQYF
14	TRBV25-1	-	-	TRBJ1-2	TGTGCCAGCAGTGGGTCAGTTAATAACTATGGCTACACCTTC	CASSGSVNNYGYTF
17	TRBV7-8	TRBD1	-	TRBJ1-5	TGTGCCAGCAGCTTAGTGGGACAGGGGGCGCCTAGGCAGCCCCAGCATTTT	CASSLVGQGAPRQPQHF
14	TRBV30	-	-	TRBJ1-5	TGTGCCTGGAGTCACGGACAAAGTCGGAAGGGCCAGCATTTT	CAWSHGQSRKGQHF
16	TRBV9	TRBD2	-	TRBJ2-1	TGTGCCAGCAGCGTAGAAGTAGCGGGAGAAGTAAATGAGCAGTTCTTC	CASSVEVAGEVNEQFF
15	TRBV29-1	-	-	TRBJ2-7	TGCAGCGTTGAAGATCGAGGCAGTTACTCCTACGAGCAGTACTTC	CSVEDRGSYSYEQYF
12	TRBV5-8	-	-	TRBJ1-1	TGTGCCAGCAGCTTCGGGGGAACTGAAGCTTTCTTT	CASSFGGTEAFF
14	TRBV9	-	-	TRBJ2-7	TGTGCCAGCCCGCCGGGGTTGCGTACCTACGAGCAGTACTTC	CASPPGLRTYEQYF
16	TRBV15	-	-	TRBJ2-2	TGTGCCACCAGCAGAGACCAGGGAGGGGGCACCGGGGAGCTGTTTTTT	CATSRDQGGGTGELFF
14	TRBV11-2	-	-	TRBJ2-1	TGTGCCAGCAGCCCCGGACAGACGGACAATGAGCAGTTCTTC	CASSPGQTDNEQFF
15	TRBV19	-	once	TRBJ2-1	TGTGCCAGTAGACCCAGGGGGGCCTCCCACAATGAGCAGTTCTTC	CASRPRGASHNEQFF
13	TRBV18	-	few	TRBJ1-5	TGTGCCAGCTCAGCTGCTCGTCCGGAGCCCCAGCATTTT	CASSAARPEPQHF
16	TRBV7-9	TRBD1	-	TRBJ1-3	TGTGCCAGCAGCCAGACAGGGTCATACTCTGGAAACACCATATATTTT	CASSQTGSYSGNTIYF
15	TRBV11-3	TRBD1	medium-sized	TRBJ2-1	TGTGCCAGCAGCTTAGGCTCCGGGACAGATAATGAGCAGTTCTTC	CASSLGSGTDNEQFF
15	TRBV6-2/TRBV6-3	-	medium-sized	TRBJ1-2	TGTGCCAGCAGTTACGAGGGTTCTTCCTACTATGGCTACACCTTC	CASSYEGSSYYGYTF
14	TRBV29-1	TRBD1	-	TRBJ1-2	TGCAGCGTTGAAGACAAGGGGGCGAACTATGGCTACACCTTC	CSVEDKGANYGYTF
15	TRBV2	TRBD2	once	TRBJ2-5	TGTGCCAGCAGGGGAACTCTAGCGCGACGGGGGGCCCAGTACTTC	CASRGTLARRGAQYF
15	TRBV7-2	-	-	TRBJ2-7	TGTGCCAGCAGCTTATCGGGGGGCTACTCCTACGAGCAGTACTTC	CASSLSGGYSYEQYF
13	TRBV5-8	TRBD1	-	TRBJ1-2	TGTGCCAGCAGCTTGCACAGGGGTGGTGGCTACACCTTC	CASSLHRGGGYTF
14	TRBV10-3	-	-	TRBJ2-7	TGTGCCACCAAGGGGGAGACGGAGACTTACGAGCAGTACTTC	CATKGETETYEQYF
13	TRBV4-3	TRBD2	-	TRBJ2-2	TGCGCCAGCAGCCTGGGGAGGGGCGGGGAGCTGTTTTTT	CASSLGRGGELFF
15	TRBV19	TRBD1	-	TRBJ2-7	TGTGCCAGTAGTAGTGGAGCAGGGGGTCGGCACGAGCAGTACTTC	CASSSGAGGRHEQYF
16	TRBV7-9	-	-	TRBJ1-1	TGTGCCAGCAGCTCCCAAGGGAGGCCCCGTGACACTGAAGCTTTCTTT	CASSSQGRPRDTEAFF
16	TRBV7-9	TRBD2	once	TRBJ2-1	TGTGCCAGCAGCGGACTCGGGACTACAACCTACAATGAGCAGTTCTTC	CASSGLGTTTYNEQFF
15	TRBV7-9	-	-	TRBJ2-3	TGTGCCAGCAGCTTAGTCGAAAGCGAAACAGATACGCAGTATTTT	CASSLVESETDTQYF
15	TRBV7-2	TRBD1	-	TRBJ2-2	TGTGCCAGCAACCTATGGACAGGGAACACCGGGGAGCTGTTTTTT	CASNLWTGNTGELFF
14	TRBV3-1/TRBV3-2	TRBD1	-	TRBJ1-5	TGTGCCAGCAGCCTAGGGACAGGGGATCAGCCCCAGCATTTT	CASSLGTGDQPQHF
15	TRBV19	TRBD2	-	TRBJ2-7	TGTGCCAGTAGTACGGCGGGAGGCCGCTCCTACGAGCAGTACTTC	CASSTAGGRSYEQYF
15	TRBV9	-	few	TRBJ2-7	TGTGCCAGCAGCGTAGGCTACAGTAGAACCTACGAGCAGTACTTC	CASSVGYSRTYEQYF
14	TRBV28	-	-	TRBJ1-6	TGTGCCAGCAGTTTACGGGAATATAATTCACCCCTCCACTTT	CASSLREYNSPLHF
18	TRBV3-1/TRBV3-2	-	-	TRBJ1-3	TGTGCCAGCAGCTCCCCCCCCCGGCGGGGGCTCTCTGGAAACACCATATATTTT	CASSSPPRRGLSGNTIYF
14	TRBV19	-	few	TRBJ1-1	TGTGCCAGTAGTATGCGCTCGGGGTACACTGAAGCTTTCTTT	CASSMRSGYTEAFF
12	TRBV6-2/TRBV6-3	TRBD1	-	TRBJ2-7	TGTGCCAGCAGTCTACAGGGGTACGAGCAGTACTTC	CASSLQGYEQYF
16	TRBV7-6	-	few	TRBJ1-3	TGTGCCAGCAGCTTAGCGCGGGCAGACTCTGGAAACACCATATATTTT	CASSLARADSGNTIYF
14	TRBV28	-	-	TRBJ1-1	TGTGCCAGCAGCCGCCCCCGGGGGGCCACTGAAGCTTTCTTT	CASSRPRGATEAFF
15	TRBV10-2	TRBD2	-	TRBJ2-1	TGCGCCAGCACTCTCCCTACGCGGGGGGGCAATGAGCAGTTCTTC	CASTLPTRGGNEQFF
14	TRBV30	TRBD2	-	TRBJ2-7	TGTGCCTGGGAGAATAGCGGGACAAGATCCGAGCAGTACTTC	CAWENSGTRSEQYF
17	TRBV5-1	TRBD1	-	TRBJ2-7	TGCGCCAGCAGCAGCGGGACAGGGGGCTCCGTTTCCTACGAGCAGTACTTC	CASSSGTGGSVSYEQYF
13	TRBV11-2	-	-	TRBJ2-1	TGTGCCAGCAGTCCCTTCGAACGGGATGAGCAGTTCTTC	CASSPFERDEQFF
14	TRBV2	-	-	TRBJ1-3	TGTGCCAGCACCCCGACATTCTCTGGAAACACCATATATTTT	CASTPTFSGNTIYF